The 23 T cell receptor beta chains below all came from one sample that was sequenced in a study of response to subunit inactivated influenza vaccine (dated by TCRdb to the late 2010s). Libraries were made using RT-PCR. Reads for this sample came from an Illumina HiSeq 2500. TCRdb reprocessing: public reads trimmed at Q25 with fastp, clones called with MiXCR, in-frame beta chains kept. All rows with the same CDR3 protein become a single entry with the most common DNA and genes. The sample data list under 950,000 distinct CDR3 sequences, and around 20% of these were observed just once. Clones ranked in the top ten supply around 9.6% of the sample. The specimen comprised PBMCs from blood, sampled 4 to 6 days after vaccination. The source of these receptors is a man aged 45-65 years who received an inactivated influenza vaccine. Donor details come from another sample of the same person, matched by shared clones.

The chain links TRBV4-2 to TRBJ2-5; a possible D gene is TRBD1 (6 bases). Trimming stripped 2 bases from V and 0 bases from J, with 13 bases between. The germline gives CDR1 LGHNA, CDR2 YNFKEQ. This CDR3 is 16 amino acids long. The CDR3 region has the DNA TGTGCCAGCAGCCAAAGAGAGGGGGAGTACCAAGAGACCCAGTACTTC. It is translated as CASSQREGEYQETQYF.

The CDR3 bases are TGTGCCAGCAGGTCAGGCGGCTACACCTTC. This sequence encodes CASRSGGYTF. The chain combines TRBV7-2 with TRBJ1-2; D gene unclear. The V end lost 6 bases, the J end lost 8 bases, and 7 bases lay between the germline ends. In germline, CDR1 is SGHTA, CDR2 FQGNSA. The CDR3 contains 10 residues.

This chain links TRBV29-1 with TRBJ2-7; the match to TRBD2 covers 14 bases. The CDR3 is made up of 14 amino acids. CDR1 and CDR2 from the germline V gene are SQVTM and ANQGSEA. With V trimmed by 6 bases and J by 6 bases, 7 bases remained unmatched. CDR3 sequence reads: CSVHGLAGGSEQYF. CDR3 coding DNA: TGCAGCGTCCACGGACTAGCGGGAGGTAGCGAGCAGTACTTC.

The chain is built from TRBV3-1 and TRBJ2-7; 7 bases are a match to TRBD1. The CDR3 contains 15 residues. CDR1 LGHDT and CDR2 YNNKEL come from the germline V gene (reference sequence). Germline trimming cut 1 base from V and 9 bases from J; bases unmatched to any gene: 12. For the CDR3, the DNA is TGTGCCAGCAGCCAAGGGTCGGGACAGACCCTTGGGCAGTACTTC. Translation gives CASSQGSGQTLGQYF.

In its sample, this clonotype was seen many times. This chain connects TRBV24-1 to TRBJ2-3; the match to TRBD2 covers 10 bases. The CDR3 contains 16 residues. Per germline, CDR1 KGHDR and CDR2 SFDVKD. The V segment lost 4 bases and the J segment 1 base; nucleotides outside the gene matches: 4. In nucleotides, the CDR3 is TGTGCCACCAGTGACCCCGGGACTAGCGGCACAGATACGCAGTATTTT. It specifies CATSDPGTSGTDTQYF.

Only a few counts were recorded for this clonotype. This chain joins TRBV24-1 and TRBJ2-5; D gene uncertain. The V end lost 0 bases, the J end lost 5 bases, and 12 bases lay between the germline ends. This CDR3 is 15 amino acids long. Germline-derived CDR1 and CDR2 are KGHDR and SFDVKD. CDR3 coding DNA: TGTGCCACCAGTGATTTGCGTAAGGGTCGGGAGACCCAGTACTTC. Protein: CATSDLRKGRETQYF.

This clonotype has a handful of counts. The rearrangement uses TRBV7-3 and TRBJ2-1, with 9 nucleotides matching TRBD2. Trimming at V came to 5 bases and at J to 6 bases, leaving 11 bases not matched to a gene. The CDR3 is 16 amino acids. Germline lookup yields CDR1 SGHTA and CDR2 FQGTGA. The CDR3 loop is CASSPIAGEVSNEQFF. The CDR3 DNA reads as TGTGCCAGCAGCCCCATAGCGGGAGAGGTGTCCAATGAGCAGTTCTTC.

The chain recombines TRBV4-2 with TRBJ1-3, with D maybe TRBD1 (6 bases). The germline V gene has CDR1 LGHNA and CDR2 YNFKEQ. The CDR3 consists of 16 residues. V was pared by 0 bases and J by 0 bases, with 9 bases between. The CDR3 DNA is TGTGCCAGCAGCCAAGAAAGGACAGCCTCTGGAAACACCATATATTTT. Amino acids: CASSQERTASGNTIYF.

The chain has TRBV6-2 or TRBV6-3 and TRBJ2-5; D assignment may be TRBD1 or TRBD2 (5 bases each). Trimming removed 2 bases from V and 5 bases from J, with 24 bases in between. Germline CDR1 is MNHEY and CDR2 is SVGEGT. The CDR3 totals 18 residues. CDR3 nucleotides: TGTGCCAGCAGTTACGGAAAGGGGATACGAAGGCCGGGGGAGACCCAGTACTTC. It is translated as CASSYGKGIRRPGETQYF.

A few counts support this clonotype. This rearrangement joins TRBV9 to TRBJ2-1, with 9 bases fitting TRBD2. V lost 0 bases to trimming and J lost 3 bases; unmatched junction nucleotides: 1. Germline assignment: CDR1 SGDLS and CDR2 YYNGEE. CDR3 size: 15 residues. Here the CDR3 DNA reads TGTGCCAGCAGCGTAGAAGCGGGGGGCTACAATGAGCAGTTCTTC. Its translation is CASSVEAGGYNEQFF.

This clonotype was seen a few times. The chain links TRBV5-1 to TRBJ2-2; 12 bases map to TRBD2. CDR1 is SGHRS, CDR2 YFSETQ, per germline. Losses at the gene ends were 0 bases for V and 6 bases for J; bases not matched to a gene: 3. The CDR3 consists of 16 residues. The CDR3 region is CASSLAASGRAGELFF. CDR3 DNA: TGCGCCAGCAGCTTGGCAGCTAGCGGGAGGGCCGGGGAGCTGTTTTTT.

V usage is TRBV5-1 and J usage is TRBJ2-5; no clear D gene. This CDR3 region has 15 residues. Germline CDR1 reads SGHRS; CDR2 reads YFSETQ. Trimming shortened V by 1 base and J by 2 bases, and 12 bases separated the two germline ends. CDR3 amino acids: CASSLKPTIQETQYF. Written as DNA, the CDR3 is TGCGCCAGCAGCTTGAAACCGACAATTCAAGAGACCCAGTACTTC.

The gene calls are TRBV20-1 and TRBJ2-7; D possibly uses TRBD1 or TRBD2 (5 bases each). V lost 3 bases and J 4 bases, leaving 10 bases between the germline ends. Germline loops: CDR1 DFQATT, CDR2 SNEGSKA (reference sequence). This CDR3 contains 12 residues. The CDR3 DNA is TGCAGTGCTAGGGGACCTCTTTACGAGCAGTACTTC. Translated, it gives CSARGPLYEQYF.

This chain uses TRBV5-1 with TRBJ2-7, with a tentative D call TRBD1 (5 bases). Trimming left V 0 bases short and J 6 bases short, with 10 bases between. The CDR3 runs to 13 residues. CDR1 SGHRS and CDR2 YFSETQ come from the germline V gene. The CDR3 here is CASSLEGAPEQYF. The CDR3 DNA reads TGCGCCAGCAGCTTGGAAGGGGCGCCCGAGCAGTACTTC.

The rearrangement uses TRBV6-5 and TRBJ1-1, with D maybe TRBD1 (5 bases). V was shortened by 2 bases and J by 8 bases, with 18 bases between the two germline ends. This CDR3 region has 15 residues. From germline, CDR1 is MNHEY and CDR2 SVGAGI. The CDR3 bases are TGTGCCAGCAGTTACCCAGGCCTGGGGGGGTCCGAAGCTTTCTTT. This encodes CASSYPGLGGSEAFF.

This clonotype was observed a handful of times. An end of the junction does not agree with germline; a read error may underlie this. The chain couples TRBV20-1 to TRBJ2-1; D is ambiguous. The CDR3 length is 12 residues. Germline loops: CDR1 DFQATT, CDR2 SNEGSKA (reference sequence). This chain's CDR3 is CSARDSLGFRVF. For the CDR3, the DNA is TGCAGTGCTAGAGATAGTCTAGGTTTCCGGGTCTTC.

The table lists this clonotype with a few counts. This chain uses TRBV5-6 with TRBJ2-7, with D possibly being TRBD1 (5 bases). V was shortened by 0 bases and J by 7 bases, with 14 bases between the two germline ends. Germline values: CDR1 SGHDT, CDR2 YYEEEE. The CDR3 is made up of 14 amino acids. CDR3 nucleotide sequence: TGTGCCAGCAGCTTGGGGCAGGGCCAGTGGGAGCAGTACTTC. Translated, it gives CASSLGQGQWEQYF.

This clonotype appeared a few times. The J gene is TRBJ2-5, the V gene TRBV9; the D gene is possibly TRBD2 (6 bases). CDR1 SGDLS and CDR2 YYNGEE come from the germline V gene. Trimming shortened V by 0 bases and J by 1 base, and 7 bases separated the two germline ends. CDR3 size: 14 residues. The CDR3 bases are TGTGCCAGCAGCGTAGGGGACTCCCAAGAGACCCAGTACTTC. It encodes CASSVGDSQETQYF.

This clonotype was seen a handful of times. The chain uses TRBV7-9 and TRBJ2-5; D is possibly TRBD1 or TRBD2 (5 bases each). This CDR3 region has 14 residues. The V gene lost 5 bases and the J gene lost 3 bases, with 13 bases spanning the gap. Germline V gene sequence: CDR1 SEHNR, CDR2 FQNEAQ (reference sequence). This CDR3 reads CASSHAGTEETQYF. The DNA of the CDR3 is TGTGCCAGCAGCCACGCCGGGACGGAAGAGACCCAGTACTTC.

There are a few counts of this clonotype. This chain connects TRBV5-1 to TRBJ2-2; 9 bases are shared with TRBD1. V shed 0 bases, J shed 7 bases, and the junction held 7 bases outside the gene matches. Germline V lookup: CDR1 SGHRS, CDR2 YFSETQ. CDR3 length: 16 residues. CDR3 region: CASSLATGTGIGELFF. CDR3 nucleotide sequence: TGCGCCAGCAGCTTGGCCACCGGGACAGGGATCGGGGAGCTGTTTTTT.

The V and J genes are TRBV6-1 and TRBJ2-6; D might be TRBD2 (7 bases). V was pared by 6 bases and J by 0 bases, with 15 bases between. Per the germline V gene, CDR1 is MNHNS and CDR2 is SASEGT. The CDR3 length is 17 residues. The CDR3 DNA is TGTGCCAGCAGGGGGGGGGCCCTGGGCTCTGGGGCCAACGTCCTGACTTTC. Translation gives CASRGGALGSGANVLTF.

This clonotype showed up just a few times. The J gene is TRBJ1-1, the V gene TRBV12-3 or TRBV12-4, with D possibly matching TRBD1 (5 bases). V was trimmed by 3 bases and J by 5 bases, leaving 10 bases between them. The CDR3 loop spans 13 amino acids. The CDR3 loop reads CASSLTAGTEAFF. For the CDR3, the DNA is TGTGCCAGCAGTTTGACAGCGGGGACTGAAGCTTTCTTT.

This sequence joins TRBV28 and TRBJ2-4, with D uncertain. The CDR3 is 15 amino acids. Between the trimmed V and J ends, which lost 6 bases and 0 bases, there was a span of 12 bases. Per germline, CDR1 MDHEN and CDR2 SYDVKM. The CDR3 DNA reads TGTGCCAGCAGCCACTGGCCCCTAGCCAAAAACATTCAGTACTTC. Its translation is CASSHWPLAKNIQYF.